This T cell receptor (beta chain) was sequenced during a study of T cell responses to AZD1222 COVID-19 vaccine. The CDR3 length is 12 residues. Trimming took off 6 bases at V and 6 bases at J, with 11 bases between the two ends. Per the germline V gene, CDR1 is SEHNR and CDR2 is FQNEAQ (reference sequence). Data came from immunoSEQ multiplex PCR; TCRdb stores just in-frame clones and leaves some out. Of around 270,000 clones listed, 85% to 95% are singletons. The chain combines TRBV7-9 with TRBJ1-1, with D perhaps TRBD1 (5 bases). The sequence was collected from an adult who received the AZD1222 COVID-19 vaccine. Material: peripheral blood, obtained 28 days after the second AZD1222 dose. Here the CDR3 reads CASSFTGPEAFF. For the CDR3, the DNA is TGTGCCAGCAGTTTTACAGGACCTGAAGCTTTCTTT.